The source of this T cell receptor beta chain is a study of T cells in narcolepsy. Findings and limits, study-wide: Autoreactive clonotypes reportedly recurred in blood of same and different patients, not controls.

Measured with immunoSEQ multiplex PCR; TCRdb has only the in-frame clones, and not every one. Of about 30,000 clones listed, roughly four fifths are singletons. V shed 2 bases and J 6 bases; nucleotides not matched to a gene: 11. The CDR3 consists of 16 residues. Germline CDR1 is SGHVS and CDR2 is FNYEAQ. Regarding this clone: Its antigen is still unknown.

The sequenced sample was memory (CD45RA-) CD4+ T cells from blood. V usage is TRBV7-6 and J usage is TRBJ1-1; the match to TRBD1 covers 8 bases. This TCR was sampled from a human donor in good health. The CDR3 region is CASSLFGQGGGSEAFF. CDR3 in DNA: TGTGCCAGCAGCTTATTCGGACAGGGCGGGGGGTCTGAAGCTTTCTTT.